The clone carrying this TCR beta chain was observed many times. The sample is drawn from a study of patients and donors after allogeneic stem cell transplantation. Germline V CDR1 and CDR2: SGHDT, YYEEEE. V lost 0 bases and J 0 bases, leaving 7 bases between the germline ends. The CDR3 sequence is 14 residues long. TCRdb reprocessed the RT-PCR reads via MiXCR and lists one record per CDR3 protein. The table lists hundreds of thousands of distinct CDR3 sequences, 12% to 15% of them singletons. This chain links TRBV5-6 with TRBJ2-7; no reliable D call. The TCR sequence derives from a human donor who was either an allogeneic HSCT recipient or a stem cell or donor lymphocyte infusion donor (not recorded which). It is not recorded whose cells these are; they may come from a transplant donor. Sequencing was done on a sample of blood, either unsorted or a sorted T cell fraction (not recorded which). The CDR3 coding sequence is TGTGCCAGCAGCTTGGTCTCAGTCTCCTACGAGCAGTACTTC. Amino acid sequence: CASSLVSVSYEQYF.